This T cell receptor beta chain was recovered during a study of shared clonotypes between healthy human individuals. Profiling relied on immunoSEQ multiplex PCR, and the TCRdb table lists in-frame clones only, not all of them. This sample has hundreds of thousands of clones, with 96% found just once. Germline V gene sequence: CDR1 SEHNR, CDR2 FQNEAQ (reference sequence). The V and J ends lost 5 bases and 7 bases respectively, with 20 bases between them. The CDR3 covers 16 residues. Naive-designated CD8 cells lacked CD45RO, were positively enriched for CCR7, and omitted terminally differentiated effector memory CD45RA+ cells.

The clonotype originates from a man aged 25-45 years in good health. Input material: naive CD8+ T cells sorted from blood. The genes are TRBV7-9 and TRBJ2-2; possibly TRBD2 for D (5 bases). CDR3: CASSKSGSHANGELFF. CDR3 nucleotide sequence: TGTGCCAGCAGCAAGAGCGGCTCCCACGCGAACGGGGAGCTGTTTTTT.